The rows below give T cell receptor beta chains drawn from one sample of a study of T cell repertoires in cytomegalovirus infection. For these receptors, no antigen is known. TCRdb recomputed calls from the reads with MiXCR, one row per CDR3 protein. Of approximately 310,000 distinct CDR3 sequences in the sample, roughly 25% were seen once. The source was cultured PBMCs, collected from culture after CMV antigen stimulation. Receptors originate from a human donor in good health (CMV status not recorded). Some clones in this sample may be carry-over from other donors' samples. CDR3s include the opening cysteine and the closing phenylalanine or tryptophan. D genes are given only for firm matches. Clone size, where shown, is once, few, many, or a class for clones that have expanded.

CDR3aa: CASSKGQGFNEQFF
CDR3nt: TGTGCCAGCAGCAAAGGACAGGGCTTTAATGAGCAGTTCTTC
j_gene: TRBJ2-1
d_gene: TRBD1
v_gene: TRBV7-2
abundance: many

CDR3aa: CASSPYGSYEQYF
CDR3nt: TGTGCCAGCTCACCATATGGCTCCTACGAGCAGTACTTC
j_gene: TRBJ2-7
d_gene: NA
v_gene: TRBV18
abundance: once

CDR3aa: CASSLGGSPDTQYF
CDR3nt: TGTGCCAGCAGCTTAGGAGGGAGCCCAGATACGCAGTATTTT
j_gene: TRBJ2-3
d_gene: NA
v_gene: TRBV7-9
abundance: many

CDR3aa: CSARIDTEAFF
CDR3nt: TGCAGTGCTAGAATTGACACTGAAGCTTTCTTT
j_gene: TRBJ1-1
d_gene: NA
v_gene: TRBV20-1
abundance: NA

CDR3aa: CAIKQADLAGGPGSSYNEQFF
CDR3nt: TGTGCCATCAAACAGGCCGATCTAGCGGGAGGGCCCGGGAGCTCCTACAATGAGCAGTTCTTC
j_gene: TRBJ2-1
d_gene: TRBD2
v_gene: TRBV12-3/TRBV12-4
abundance: NA

CDR3aa: CASSPGRGGTQYF
CDR3nt: TGTGCCAGCAGCCCAGGCCGGGGGGGGACCCAGTACTTC
j_gene: TRBJ2-5
d_gene: TRBD2
v_gene: TRBV7-2
abundance: few

CDR3aa: CASSEYRGETQYF
CDR3nt: TGTGCCAGCAGTGAATACAGGGGAGAGACCCAGTACTTC
j_gene: TRBJ2-5
d_gene: TRBD1
v_gene: TRBV6-1
abundance: few

CDR3aa: CASSNRTANNEQFF
CDR3nt: TGTGCCAGCAGCAACAGGACAGCTAACAATGAGCAGTTCTTC
j_gene: TRBJ2-1
d_gene: NA
v_gene: TRBV7-3
abundance: NA

CDR3aa: CASSVVGEGHETQYF
CDR3nt: TGTGCCAGCAGCGTAGTGGGGGAGGGCCACGAGACCCAGTACTTC
j_gene: TRBJ2-5
d_gene: TRBD2
v_gene: TRBV9
abundance: few

CDR3aa: CASGGLTVTDTQYF
CDR3nt: TGTGCCAGCGGAGGACTGACCGTCACAGATACGCAGTATTTT
j_gene: TRBJ2-3
d_gene: NA
v_gene: TRBV2
abundance: once

CDR3aa: CSASQTGGMNTEAFF
CDR3nt: TGCAGTGCTAGCCAGACAGGGGGCATGAACACTGAAGCTTTCTTT
j_gene: TRBJ1-1
d_gene: TRBD1
v_gene: TRBV20-1
abundance: NA

CDR3aa: CASSILTSDSGELFF
CDR3nt: TGTGCCAGTAGTATCCTTACTAGCGACTCCGGGGAGCTGTTTTTT
j_gene: TRBJ2-2
d_gene: TRBD2
v_gene: TRBV19
abundance: few

CDR3aa: CSVEGQIETQYF
CDR3nt: TGCAGCGTTGAAGGACAGATAGAGACCCAGTACTTC
j_gene: TRBJ2-5
d_gene: NA
v_gene: TRBV29-1
abundance: NA

CDR3aa: CASRVTSGYEQYF
CDR3nt: TGTGCCAGCAGGGTGACTAGCGGATACGAGCAGTACTTC
j_gene: TRBJ2-7
d_gene: TRBD2
v_gene: TRBV12-3/TRBV12-4
abundance: few

CDR3aa: CASSFVVRTGANYGYTF
CDR3nt: TGTGCCAGCAGCTTCGTGGTCCGGACGGGAGCTAACTATGGCTACACCTTC
j_gene: TRBJ1-2
d_gene: NA
v_gene: TRBV7-9
abundance: few

CDR3aa: CSALSAGHGTPSTDTQYF
CDR3nt: TGCAGTGCTCTATCTGCGGGACACGGAACCCCTAGCACAGATACGCAGTATTTT
j_gene: TRBJ2-3
d_gene: NA
v_gene: TRBV20-1
abundance: many

CDR3aa: CASITTSGSYEQYF
CDR3nt: TGTGCCAGCATTACGACTAGCGGCAGCTACGAGCAGTACTTC
j_gene: TRBJ2-7
d_gene: TRBD2
v_gene: TRBV28
abundance: NA

CDR3aa: CAWSVLGGGGYTF
CDR3nt: TGTGCCTGGAGTGTTTTGGGGGGGGGTGGCTACACCTTC
j_gene: TRBJ1-2
d_gene: NA
v_gene: TRBV30
abundance: NA

CDR3aa: CATEKKGGRGYTF
CDR3nt: TGTGCCACCGAAAAGAAGGGAGGGCGCGGCTACACCTTC
j_gene: TRBJ1-2
d_gene: NA
v_gene: TRBV6-2/TRBV6-3
abundance: NA

CDR3aa: CASRDRFMGANVLTF
CDR3nt: TGCGCCAGCAGAGACAGGTTTATGGGGGCCAACGTCCTGACTTTC
j_gene: TRBJ2-6
d_gene: NA
v_gene: TRBV10-2
abundance: many

CDR3aa: CASSLVTAMNTEAFF
CDR3nt: TGTGCCAGCAGCTTGGTAACTGCGATGAACACTGAAGCTTTCTTT
j_gene: TRBJ1-1
d_gene: NA
v_gene: TRBV5-6
abundance: few

CDR3aa: CSYRQMNTEAFF
CDR3nt: TGCAGCTATCGACAGATGAACACTGAAGCTTTCTTT
j_gene: TRBJ1-1
d_gene: NA
v_gene: TRBV29-1
abundance: NA

CDR3aa: CASSPGPFSNQPQHF
CDR3nt: TGTGCCAGCAGTCCAGGGCCTTTTAGCAATCAGCCCCAGCATTTT
j_gene: TRBJ1-5
d_gene: NA
v_gene: TRBV27
abundance: few

CDR3aa: CASSLGWESGTDTQYF
CDR3nt: TGTGCCAGCAGTTTAGGGTGGGAGAGTGGCACAGATACGCAGTATTTT
j_gene: TRBJ2-3
d_gene: NA
v_gene: TRBV12-3/TRBV12-4
abundance: few

CDR3aa: CASSPGPLGLQPQHF
CDR3nt: TGTGCCAGCAGCCCGGGACCCCTAGGACTTCAGCCCCAGCATTTT
j_gene: TRBJ1-5
d_gene: NA
v_gene: TRBV28
abundance: few

CDR3aa: CATSASRGISYEQYF
CDR3nt: TGTGCCACCAGCGCCTCCCGGGGGATCTCCTACGAGCAGTACTTC
j_gene: TRBJ2-7
d_gene: NA
v_gene: TRBV15
abundance: NA

CDR3aa: CASSFGGGSYNEQFF
CDR3nt: TGTGCCAGCAGCTTTGGAGGAGGGTCCTACAATGAGCAGTTCTTC
j_gene: TRBJ2-1
d_gene: NA
v_gene: TRBV7-9
abundance: many

CDR3aa: CASSLVPPGTEAFF
CDR3nt: TGTGCCAGCAGCTTAGTACCCCCGGGAACTGAAGCTTTCTTT
j_gene: TRBJ1-1
d_gene: NA
v_gene: TRBV7-9
abundance: few

CDR3aa: CASSSTLAGEMRVETQYF
CDR3nt: TGTGCCAGCAGCTCCACCTTAGCGGGAGAAATGAGAGTAGAGACCCAGTACTTC
j_gene: TRBJ2-5
d_gene: TRBD2
v_gene: TRBV7-2
abundance: few

CDR3aa: CASAAGQGNQPQHF
CDR3nt: TGTGCCAGCGCCGCCGGACAGGGCAATCAGCCCCAGCATTTT
j_gene: TRBJ1-5
d_gene: TRBD1
v_gene: TRBV10-3
abundance: NA

CDR3aa: CASSQKGGGTDTQYF
CDR3nt: TGTGCCAGCAGCCAGAAAGGGGGCGGCACAGATACGCAGTATTTT
j_gene: TRBJ2-3
d_gene: TRBD1
v_gene: TRBV4-2
abundance: NA

CDR3aa: CASSSGQGAPLHF
CDR3nt: TGTGCCAGCAGCTCGGGACAGGGGGCACCCCTCCACTTT
j_gene: TRBJ1-6
d_gene: TRBD1
v_gene: TRBV7-2
abundance: NA

CDR3aa: CASRGFNRGLVTYNEQFF
CDR3nt: TGTGCCAGCAGGGGTTTTAACAGGGGACTAGTAACCTACAATGAGCAGTTCTTC
j_gene: TRBJ2-1
d_gene: NA
v_gene: TRBV6-5
abundance: NA

CDR3aa: CASSYSTASGTGASADTEAFF
CDR3nt: TGTGCCAGCAGTTACTCGACTGCCTCCGGGACAGGGGCCTCCGCGGACACTGAAGCTTTCTTT
j_gene: TRBJ1-1
d_gene: TRBD1
v_gene: TRBV6-2/TRBV6-3
abundance: many

CDR3aa: CASSIAGKDYGYTF
CDR3nt: TGTGCCAGTAGTATAGCCGGGAAGGACTATGGCTACACCTTC
j_gene: TRBJ1-2
d_gene: NA
v_gene: TRBV19
abundance: many

CDR3aa: CASRGGSYEQYF
CDR3nt: TGTGCCAGCAGAGGGGGGTCCTACGAGCAGTACTTC
j_gene: TRBJ2-7
d_gene: NA
v_gene: TRBV6-2/TRBV6-3
abundance: many

CDR3aa: CASSLGMLSYNEQFF
CDR3nt: TGTGCCAGCAGTTTAGGGATGTTGTCCTACAATGAGCAGTTCTTC
j_gene: TRBJ2-1
d_gene: NA
v_gene: TRBV12-3/TRBV12-4
abundance: NA

CDR3aa: CSVGGNQPQHF
CDR3nt: TGCAGCGTTGGAGGCAATCAGCCCCAGCATTTT
j_gene: TRBJ1-5
d_gene: NA
v_gene: TRBV29-1
abundance: NA

CDR3aa: CASSYSFSGTDTQYF
CDR3nt: TGTGCCAGCAGTTACTCTTTTTCAGGCACAGATACGCAGTATTTT
j_gene: TRBJ2-3
d_gene: NA
v_gene: TRBV6-5
abundance: few

CDR3aa: CASSIAGGGNEQFF
CDR3nt: TGTGCCAGCAGTATTGCGGGAGGGGGAAATGAGCAGTTCTTC
j_gene: TRBJ2-1
d_gene: TRBD2
v_gene: TRBV2
abundance: few

CDR3aa: CAISESSGSISYNEQFF
CDR3nt: TGTGCCATCAGTGAGTCTAGCGGGTCCATCTCCTACAATGAGCAGTTCTTC
j_gene: TRBJ2-1
d_gene: TRBD2
v_gene: TRBV10-3
abundance: once

CDR3aa: CASSLSPSSYGYTF
CDR3nt: TGTGCCAGCAGCTTATCCCCGAGTAGCTATGGCTACACCTTC
j_gene: TRBJ1-2
d_gene: NA
v_gene: TRBV7-2
abundance: NA

CDR3aa: CASTEGPSSYNEQFF
CDR3nt: TGTGCCAGCACCGAAGGTCCGAGCTCCTACAATGAGCAGTTCTTC
j_gene: TRBJ2-1
d_gene: NA
v_gene: TRBV2
abundance: NA

CDR3aa: CASGLGQGAGQPQHF
CDR3nt: TGTGCTAGTGGTTTAGGCCAGGGGGCCGGTCAGCCCCAGCATTTT
j_gene: TRBJ1-5
d_gene: TRBD1
v_gene: TRBV12-5
abundance: few

CDR3aa: CASREDTGELFF
CDR3nt: TGTGCCAGTCGGGAGGACACCGGGGAGCTGTTTTTT
j_gene: TRBJ2-2
d_gene: TRBD2
v_gene: TRBV6-2/TRBV6-3
abundance: few

CDR3aa: CASSFVGLTDTQYF
CDR3nt: TGTGCCAGCAGCTTTGTGGGACTAACGGATACGCAGTATTTT
j_gene: TRBJ2-3
d_gene: TRBD2
v_gene: TRBV5-4
abundance: NA

CDR3aa: CSAQTSGGTDTQYF
CDR3nt: TGCAGCGCCCAGACTAGCGGGGGCACAGATACGCAGTATTTT
j_gene: TRBJ2-3
d_gene: TRBD2
v_gene: TRBV29-1
abundance: NA

CDR3aa: CASSGAYEQYF
CDR3nt: TGTGCCAGCAGTGGAGCCTACGAGCAGTACTTC
j_gene: TRBJ2-7
d_gene: NA
v_gene: TRBV2
abundance: NA

CDR3aa: CASSLGSGWDYEQYF
CDR3nt: TGTGCCAGCAGCTTAGGGTCTGGTTGGGACTACGAGCAGTACTTC
j_gene: TRBJ2-7
d_gene: NA
v_gene: TRBV7-3
abundance: many

CDR3aa: CASSIEVVNTEAFF
CDR3nt: TGTGCCAGTAGTATAGAGGTCGTGAACACTGAAGCTTTCTTT
j_gene: TRBJ1-1
d_gene: NA
v_gene: TRBV19
abundance: few

CDR3aa: CSVTGTYSYEQYF
CDR3nt: TGCAGCGTCACCGGGACCTACTCTTACGAGCAGTACTTC
j_gene: TRBJ2-7
d_gene: NA
v_gene: TRBV29-1
abundance: NA

CDR3aa: CAISPDRGGFQYF
CDR3nt: TGTGCCATCAGTCCGGACAGGGGCGGTTTTCAGTACTTC
j_gene: TRBJ2-4
d_gene: TRBD1
v_gene: TRBV10-3
abundance: NA

CDR3aa: CASSPGTAYYGYTF
CDR3nt: TGTGCCAGTAGCCCAGGGACAGCCTACTATGGCTACACCTTC
j_gene: TRBJ1-2
d_gene: TRBD1
v_gene: TRBV19
abundance: few